This is a list of T cell receptor beta chains from one sample in a study of cytomegalovirus exposure and HLA in healthy donors. Generated by immunoSEQ multiplex PCR, the TCRdb table keeps only in-frame clones and is missing some. The sample holds some 130,000 clones. The sequenced sample was PBMCs. The origin of the receptors is a woman aged 55-70 years in good health and CMV-seronegative. CDR3s include the opening cysteine and the closing phenylalanine or tryptophan. A D gene is named only where the DNA matches it firmly.

J gene	D gene	V gene	CDR3 protein	CDR3 DNA
TRBJ2-1	TRBD2	TRBV2	CASMGGAVSSYNEQFF	TGTGCCAGCATGGGAGGGGCGGTGAGCTCCTACAATGAGCAGTTCTTC
TRBJ1-2	TRBD1	TRBV5-8	CASSLGDRGGYTF	TGTGCCAGCAGCTTGGGGGACAGGGGTGGCTACACCTTC
TRBJ2-1	TRBD2	TRBV2	CASRAPGLAADNEQFF	TGTGCCAGCAGGGCACCAGGACTAGCGGCGGACAATGAGCAGTTCTTC
TRBJ2-7	TRBD2	TRBV2	CASSVQRGNYEQYF	TGTGCCAGCAGTGTGCAGCGGGGGAACTACGAGCAGTACTTC
TRBJ1-3	TRBD1	TRBV19	CASSISRRTGAKNTIYF	TGTGCCAGTAGTATTTCCCGCCGGACAGGGGCGAAAAACACCATATATTTT
TRBJ1-4	NA	TRBV6-6	CASSYGLQNEKLFF	TGTGCCAGCAGTTACGGGCTCCAGAATGAAAAACTGTTTTTT
TRBJ2-7	NA	TRBV6-1	CASSELPYEQYF	TGTGCCAGCAGCGAACTCCCCTACGAGCAGTACTTC
TRBJ1-2	TRBD1	TRBV10-3	CAISESTGTTLYGYTF	TGTGCCATCAGTGAGTCGACAGGGACGACTCTCTATGGCTACACCTTC
TRBJ1-2	TRBD1	TRBV11-2	CASSLGTGGVYGYTF	TGTGCCAGCAGCTTAGGAACAGGGGGCGTCTATGGCTACACCTTC
TRBJ2-5	TRBD1	TRBV7-3	CASSPKTGLETQYF	TGTGCCAGCAGCCCCAAGACAGGGCTGGAGACCCAGTACTTC
TRBJ1-2	TRBD1	TRBV7-2	CASSPGQAQSYGYTF	TGTGCCAGCAGCCCCGGACAGGCCCAGTCATATGGCTACACCTTC
TRBJ2-7	NA	TRBV28	CASSSLGEGGEQYF	TGTGCCAGCAGTTCGCTAGGTGAAGGAGGCGAGCAGTACTTC
TRBJ1-6	NA	TRBV6-5	CASSYSMLSGGSPLHF	TGTGCCAGCAGTTACTCGATGTTGTCGGGGGGTTCACCCCTCCACTTT
TRBJ2-3	NA	TRBV11-2	CASSLGVGRGGLDTQYF	TGTGCCAGCAGCTTAGGGGTGGGCAGGGGTGGTCTAGATACGCAGTATTTT
TRBJ1-4	NA	TRBV18	CASSPPGRGNEKLFF	TGTGCCAGCTCACCACCGGGCAGGGGTAATGAAAAACTGTTTTTT
TRBJ2-1	NA	TRBV6-5	CASSRAKNEQFF	TGTGCCAGCAGCCGCGCTAAGAATGAGCAGTTCTTC
TRBJ1-6	TRBD1	TRBV2	CASSEAQGVESYNSPLHF	TGTGCCAGCAGTGAAGCGCAGGGGGTTGAGTCCTATAATTCACCCCTCCACTTT
TRBJ1-2	NA	TRBV7-9	CASSLGTPTDSLF	TGTGCCAGCAGCTTAGGAACCCCTACTGACAGCCTCTTC
TRBJ2-5	NA	TRBV2	CASTPRDSFKEYF	TGTGCCAGCACCCCCCGGGACTCTTTTAAGGAGTACTTC
TRBJ2-5	TRBD2	TRBV27	CASSPASGGAGETQYF	TGTGCCAGCAGTCCAGCTAGCGGGGGGGCGGGAGAGACCCAGTACTTC
TRBJ1-2	NA	TRBV7-2	CASSLSGANYGYTF	TGTGCCAGCAGCTTATCGGGAGCTAACTATGGCTACACCTTC
TRBJ2-3	NA	TRBV10-1	CASSESVGGTDTQYF	TGCGCCAGCAGTGAGTCGGTCGGGGGCACAGATACGCAGTATTTT
TRBJ1-1	NA	TRBV19	CASSIFPDGSSTEAFF	TGTGCCAGTAGTATCTTTCCCGATGGGAGCAGCACTGAAGCTTTCTTT
TRBJ2-1	TRBD1	TRBV30	CAWRAGTGGPYEQFF	TGTGCCTGGAGGGCCGGGACAGGGGGCCCCTATGAGCAGTTCTTC
TRBJ2-1	TRBD1	TRBV30	CAWSGRGTGGNEQFF	TGTGCCTGGAGTGGGAGAGGGACAGGGGGGAATGAGCAGTTCTTC
TRBJ1-5	NA	TRBV7-6	CASSLVRGDQPQHF	TGTGCCAGCAGCTTAGTCCGAGGCGATCAGCCCCAGCATTTT